This T cell receptor beta chain comes out of a study of cytomegalovirus exposure and HLA in healthy donors. Germline V lookup: CDR1 SNHLY, CDR2 FYNNEI. The junction had 7 bases not matched to a gene; V was cut back by 4 bases and J by 9 bases. The CDR3 is made up of 14 amino acids. Use of 60 Vbeta and 13 Jbeta primers characterized the PCR. The method was immunoSEQ multiplex PCR; TCRdb's version includes in-frame clones alone and lacks a portion of them. Of 110,000 to 150,000 clones detected, 65% to 85% appear once; the ten largest clones hold roughly 6.6%. The V call is TRBV2, the J call TRBJ2-7; 12 positions agree with TRBD1. Sequencing was carried out using PBMCs. The sequence came from a man aged 25 to 40 in good health and CMV-seronegative. CDR3 protein: CASSGDRGRGGQYF. The DNA for the CDR3 is TGTGCCAGCAGTGGGGACAGGGGGCGCGGGGGGCAGTACTTC.